The rows below give T cell receptor beta chains drawn from one sample of a study of blood T cell repertoires in COVID-19. TCRdb's table, derived via immunoSEQ multiplex PCR, lists solely in-frame clones and lacks some. Counted here are under 200,000 clones, 81% occurring once; the ten biggest clones make up roughly 5.7%. Sample: PBMCs or T cells enriched from blood (not recorded which). The receptors originated from a woman aged 35 to 49 with acute COVID-19. The CDR3 runs from the conserved cysteine through the conserved F or W. The D gene is left open where the match is weak. Rows give clone size only sometimes, using once, few, many, or a class for an expanded clone.

.,TRBV6-2/TRBV6-3,TRBD2,TRBJ2-5,15,CASSQRLAVQETQYF,TGTGCCAGCAGCCAACGACTAGCGGTCCAAGAGACCCAGTACTTC
.,TRBV30,TRBD1,TRBJ1-2,13,CAWGGQGGWGYTF,TGTGCCTGGGGGGGCCAGGGGGGATGGGGCTACACCTTC
.,TRBV27,TRBD2,TRBJ2-5,16,CASSLIASGRVETQYF,TGTGCCAGCAGTTTAATTGCTAGCGGGAGGGTGGAGACCCAGTACTTC
.,TRBV5-1,TRBD2,TRBJ2-1,15,CASSLELAGEGEQFF,TGCGCCAGCAGCTTGGAGCTAGCGGGAGAGGGGGAGCAGTTCTTC
once,TRBV3-1/TRBV3-2,TRBD1,TRBJ1-1,17,CASSQAGTAKRDTEAFF,TGTGCCAGCAGCCAGGCCGGGACAGCTAAGCGGGACACTGAAGCTTTCTTT
.,TRBV24-1,TRBD1,TRBJ2-1,16,CATSDFGTASYNEQFF,TGTGCCACCAGTGACTTCGGGACAGCAAGCTACAATGAGCAGTTCTTC
.,TRBV11-2,.,TRBJ2-1,13,CASSLDNYNEQFF,TGTGCCAGCAGCTTAGACAACTACAATGAGCAGTTCTTC
.,TRBV7-3,.,TRBJ2-3,14,CASSLVGNGDTQYF,TGTGCCAGCAGCTTAGTCGGTAACGGAGATACGCAGTATTTT
few,TRBV29-1,.,TRBJ1-2,14,CSVEGRGNSYGYTF,TGCAGCGTTGAAGGGCGGGGTAATAGCTATGGCTACACCTTC
.,TRBV19,.,TRBJ1-1,13,CASSMPGISEAFF,TGTGCCAGTAGTATGCCAGGGATTTCTGAAGCTTTCTTT
.,TRBV2,TRBD1,TRBJ1-2,13,CASSDRGLDGYTF,TGTGCCAGCAGTGACAGGGGGCTTGATGGCTACACCTTC
once,TRBV7-9,.,TRBJ1-2,15,CASSPSGTANYGYTF,TGTGCCAGCAGCCCTTCTGGGACTGCTAACTATGGCTACACCTTC
.,TRBV10-1,.,TRBJ2-7,13,CASSEAPSYEQYF,TGCGCCAGCAGTGAAGCCCCCTCCTACGAGCAGTACTTC
.,TRBV18,TRBD1,TRBJ1-6,15,CASSPQGQGISPLHF,TGTGCCAGCTCACCCCAGGGACAGGGAATCTCACCCCTCCACTTT
.,TRBV19,TRBD1,TRBJ1-6,17,CASSILGTGVVGSPLHF,TGTGCCAGTAGTATTTTAGGGACAGGGGTCGTCGGATCACCCCTCCACTTT
.,TRBV7-2,.,TRBJ1-2,12,CASSLRQSGYTF,TGTGCCAGCAGCTTGAGACAGAGTGGCTACACCTTC
once,TRBV5-1,.,TRBJ1-4,16,CASSSGGPATNEKLFF,TGCGCCAGCAGTAGCGGAGGACCAGCAACTAATGAAAAACTGTTTTTT
.,TRBV5-1,TRBD2,TRBJ2-1,15,CASSLTIAGANEQFF,TGCGCCAGCAGCCTGACCATAGCGGGGGCCAATGAGCAGTTCTTC
few,TRBV3-1/TRBV3-2,TRBD1,TRBJ2-1,16,CASSQAYRDRGSEQFF,TGTGCCAGCAGCCAAGCGTACCGGGACAGGGGGAGTGAGCAGTTCTTC
.,TRBV5-1,TRBD2,TRBJ2-5,14,CASKGLAGRETQYF,TGCGCCAGCAAAGGACTAGCGGGACGGGAGACCCAGTACTTC
few,TRBV19,TRBD1,TRBJ1-2,15,CASSKVVGTAYGYTF,TGTGCCAGTAGTAAAGTGGTTGGGACAGCCTATGGCTACACCTTC
many,TRBV5-1,.,TRBJ1-1,17,CASSLGAGASMGTEAFF,TGCGCCAGCAGCTTGGGGGCAGGGGCCTCGATGGGCACTGAAGCTTTCTTT
few,TRBV19,.,TRBJ1-5,13,CASSIPDYQPQHF,TGTGCCAGTAGTATCCCCGACTATCAGCCCCAGCATTTT
.,TRBV5-1,TRBD1,TRBJ2-5,14,CASSSGQFQETQYF,TGCGCCAGCAGCTCGGGACAGTTTCAAGAGACCCAGTACTTC
.,TRBV2,.,TRBJ1-2,13,CASSDLGLYGYTF,TGTGCCAGCAGTGACCTCGGTTTATATGGCTACACCTTC
.,TRBV12-5,.,TRBJ2-1,13,CASVRSSYNEQFF,TGTGCTAGTGTTCGGAGCTCCTACAATGAGCAGTTCTTC
once,TRBV5-5,.,TRBJ1-3,14,CASSIHNSGNTIYF,TGTGCCAGCAGCATTCACAACTCTGGAAACACCATATATTTT
.,TRBV7-2,TRBD2,TRBJ2-3,15,CASSLSGGPADTQYF,TGTGCCAGCAGCTTATCGGGAGGGCCCGCAGATACGCAGTATTTT
.,TRBV6-5,TRBD1,TRBJ1-6,12,CATDRGDSPLHF,TGTGCCACCGACAGGGGGGATTCACCCCTCCACTTT
few,TRBV6-5,TRBD1,TRBJ1-2,14,CASRCGQGGCGYTF,TGTGCCAGCAGGTGCGGACAGGGGGGTTGTGGCTACACCTTC
.,TRBV24-1,.,TRBJ2-1,15,CATSDSGTPVGEQFF,TGTGCCACCAGTGATTCCGGGACACCAGTTGGTGAGCAGTTCTTC
.,TRBV3-1/TRBV3-2,TRBD1,TRBJ1-1,15,CASSLKDRGQTEAFF,TGTGCCAGCAGCCTTAAGGACAGGGGGCAAACTGAAGCTTTCTTT
.,TRBV11-2,.,TRBJ1-1,15,CASSLTPQVATEAFF,TGTGCCAGCAGCTTGACGCCCCAGGTGGCCACTGAAGCTTTCTTT
.,TRBV5-1,TRBD2,TRBJ2-1,14,CASSPSGSNNEQFF,TGCGCCAGCAGCCCTAGCGGGAGTAACAATGAGCAGTTCTTC
.,TRBV24-1,TRBD1,TRBJ2-7,14,CATSDWDRGSEQYF,TGTGCCACCAGTGATTGGGACAGGGGATCCGAGCAGTACTTC
few,TRBV6-2/TRBV6-3,TRBD2,TRBJ2-2,16,CASSSPRFRGAGELFF,TGTGCCAGCAGTTCCCCTAGGTTTCGGGGGGCCGGGGAGCTGTTTTTT